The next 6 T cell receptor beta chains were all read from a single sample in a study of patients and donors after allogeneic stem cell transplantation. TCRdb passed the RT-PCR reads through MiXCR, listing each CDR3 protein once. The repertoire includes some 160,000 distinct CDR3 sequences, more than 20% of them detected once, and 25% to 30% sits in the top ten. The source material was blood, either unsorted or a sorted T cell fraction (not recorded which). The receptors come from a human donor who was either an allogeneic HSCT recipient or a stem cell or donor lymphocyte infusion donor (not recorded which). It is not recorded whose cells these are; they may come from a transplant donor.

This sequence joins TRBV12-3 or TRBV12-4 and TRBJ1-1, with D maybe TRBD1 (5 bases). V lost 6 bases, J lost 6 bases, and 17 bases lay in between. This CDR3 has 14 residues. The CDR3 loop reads CASSYPGPSPEAFF. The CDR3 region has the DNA TGTGCCAGCAGCTACCCGGGACCGAGTCCTGAAGCTTTCTTT.

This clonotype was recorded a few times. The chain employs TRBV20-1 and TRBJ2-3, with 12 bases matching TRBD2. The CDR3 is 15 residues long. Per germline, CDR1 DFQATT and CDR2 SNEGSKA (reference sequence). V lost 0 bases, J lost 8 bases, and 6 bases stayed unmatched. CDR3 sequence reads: CSARDLAGGPSTQYF. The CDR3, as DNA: TGCAGTGCTAGAGATCTAGCGGGGGGGCCGAGTACGCAGTATTTT.

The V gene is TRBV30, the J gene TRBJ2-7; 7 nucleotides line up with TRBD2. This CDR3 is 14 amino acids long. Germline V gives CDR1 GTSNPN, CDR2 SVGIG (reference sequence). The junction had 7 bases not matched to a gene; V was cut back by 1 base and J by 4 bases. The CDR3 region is CAWSGTNGGYEQYF. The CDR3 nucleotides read TGTGCCTGGAGTGGGACAAACGGGGGGTACGAGCAGTACTTC.

CDR3 sequence reads: CATSRAGDEGAFF. DNA for the CDR3: TGTGCCACCAGCAGAGCAGGCGATGAGGGAGCTTTCTTT. The chain employs TRBV15 and TRBJ1-1; D is uncertain. From germline, CDR1 is LNHNV and CDR2 YYDKDF (reference sequence). The CDR3 covers 13 residues. Trimming removed 1 base from V and 10 bases from J, with 13 bases in between.

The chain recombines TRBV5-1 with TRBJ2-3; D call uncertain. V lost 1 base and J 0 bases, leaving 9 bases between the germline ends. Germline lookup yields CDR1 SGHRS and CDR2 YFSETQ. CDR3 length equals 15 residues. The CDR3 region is CASSLFPSSTDTQYF. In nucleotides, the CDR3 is TGCGCCAGCAGCTTGTTCCCCTCTAGCACAGATACGCAGTATTTT.

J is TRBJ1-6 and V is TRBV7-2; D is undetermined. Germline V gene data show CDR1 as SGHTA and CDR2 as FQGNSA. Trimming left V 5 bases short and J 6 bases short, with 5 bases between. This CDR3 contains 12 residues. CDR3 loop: CASSRTNSPLHF. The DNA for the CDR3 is TGTGCCAGCAGCCGGACTAATTCACCCCTCCACTTT.